The 32 T cell receptor beta chains reported below all come from one sample, sequenced in a study of OX40 agonist ivuxolimab in advanced cancers. Assay: immunoSEQ multiplex PCR; the TCRdb copy retains only in-frame clones and omits some. The sample shows fewer than 140,000 clones, 90% of them seen only once. Specimen: CD4+ or CD8+ T cells sorted from blood, collected in a trial of the OX40 agonist ivuxolimab. The receptors shown here come from an adult with an advanced solid tumor such as melanoma, head and neck, liver or kidney cancer.

This rearrangement joins TRBV2 to TRBJ2-6; 8 bases are a match to TRBD1. The CDR3 runs 19 residues. V shed 4 bases and J 0 bases; nucleotides not matched to a gene: 11. In germline, CDR1 is SNHLY, CDR2 FYNNEI. The CDR3 DNA follows: TGTGCCAGCAGTGCCGACAGGGGATACGCGGGCTCTGGGGCCAACGTCCTGACTTTC. Translating gives CASSADRGYAGSGANVLTF. The variable domain in full, completed from reference TRBV2 and TRBJ2-6, reads EPEVTQTPSHQVTQMGQEVILRCVPISNHLYFYWYRQILGQKVEFLVSFYNNEISEKSEIFDDQFSVERPDGSNFTLKIRSTKLEDSAMYFCASSADRGYAGSGANVLTFGAGSRLTVL.

In nucleotides, the CDR3 is TGTGCCAGCAGCTCCATATTCGAGCAGTACTTC. It yields the protein CASSSIFEQYF. This chain links TRBV7-8 with TRBJ2-7, with D unresolved. In germline, CDR1 is SGHVS, CDR2 FQNEAQ. V lost 4 bases to trimming and J lost 6 bases, with 7 bases between them. CDR3 length: 11 amino acids.

The gene calls are TRBV10-3 and TRBJ2-7; D ambiguous. The CDR3 is 13 amino acids. The ends were cut back, 6 bases at V and 3 bases at J, with 12 bases in the middle. Germline V CDR1 and CDR2: ENHRY, SYGVKD. The CDR3 region has the DNA TGTGCCATCAGGCGGCCCCTCGGCTACGAGCAGTACTTC. Translating gives CAIRRPLGYEQYF.

V is TRBV6-1 and J is TRBJ1-3, with D tentatively TRBD1 (5 bases). The V end lost 11 bases, the J end lost 3 bases, and 11 bases lay between the germline ends. CDR3 length equals 12 residues. In germline, CDR1 is MNHNS, CDR2 SASEGT. CDR3 sequence reads: CAAGGGGNTIYF. The CDR3 DNA follows: TGTGCCGCGGGGGGTGGTGGAAACACCATATATTTT.

This chain uses TRBV6-5 with TRBJ2-7, with 13 bases matching TRBD2. Germline V gives CDR1 MNHEY, CDR2 SVGAGI. The length of the CDR3 is 13 residues. V lost 10 bases, J lost 4 bases, and 4 bases stayed unmatched. CDR3 protein: CATRTSGGYEQYF. The CDR3 DNA reads as TGTGCCACCCGGACTAGCGGGGGATACGAGCAGTACTTC.

As to this clone: One end of the junction is discordant with germline, which a read error may explain. This CDR3 is CASSPAWGQADGTDTQYF. The CDR3, as DNA: TGTGCTAGCAGCCCCGCATGGGGCCAGGCAGATGGCACAGATACGCAGTATTTT. This chain connects TRBV7-7 to TRBJ2-3, with D possibly TRBD1 on 5 matching bases. The CDR3 length is 18 residues. Germline CDR1 SSHAT, CDR2 FNYEAQ (reference sequence).

The chain recombines TRBV10-3 with TRBJ1-2; TRBD1 agrees at 7 bases. The CDR3 is 16 residues long. Germline CDR1 is ENHRY and CDR2 is SYGVKD. V dropped 0 bases and J dropped 3; count of bases not matched to a gene: 7. CDR3 sequence: CAISESPTGQYYGYTF. The CDR3 coding sequence is TGTGCCATCAGTGAGTCCCCGACAGGGCAGTACTATGGCTACACCTTC.

V is TRBV5-1 and J is TRBJ2-3, with 13 bases matching TRBD2. This CDR3 comprises 16 residues. Germline lookup yields CDR1 SGHRS and CDR2 YFSETQ. J was trimmed by 5 bases and V by 0 bases; bases with no gene match: 3. CDR3 residues: CASSLGLAGGRDTQYF. CDR3 in DNA: TGCGCCAGCAGCTTGGGACTAGCGGGGGGTAGAGATACGCAGTATTTT.

The rearrangement uses TRBV7-2 and TRBJ2-1, with D possibly being TRBD1 (6 bases). CDR3 length: 14 amino acids. The germline gives CDR1 SGHTA, CDR2 FQGNSA. Trimming cost V 0 bases and J 4 bases, with 7 bases left between them. The chain's CDR3 is CASSLAGAYNEQFF. In DNA form, the CDR3 reads TGTGCCAGCAGCTTAGCGGGGGCTTACAATGAGCAGTTCTTC.

This chain links TRBV4-1 with TRBJ2-2; 12 nucleotides line up with TRBD1. The CDR3 length is 15 residues. The V and J ends lost 5 bases and 6 bases, in that order; junction bases with no gene match: 4. Germline lookup yields CDR1 MGHRA and CDR2 YSYEKL. The CDR3 protein is CASSGGQGAPGELFF. For the CDR3, the DNA is TGCGCCAGCAGCGGGGGACAGGGGGCCCCCGGGGAGCTGTTTTTT.

This clone was detected once. The genes are TRBV5-4 and TRBJ2-7; tentatively, D is TRBD1 (6 bases). This CDR3 spans 15 amino acids. Germline loops: CDR1 SGHNT, CDR2 YYREEE (reference sequence). V shed 0 bases and J shed 2 bases, with 12 bases lying between them. The CDR3 DNA reads TGTGCCAGCAGCTTGGGGGGGCTGGGGCCCTACGAGCAGTACTTC. As protein: CASSLGGLGPYEQYF.

This clone was picked up one time. The rearrangement links TRBV2 to TRBJ2-7; perhaps TRBD1 as D (6 bases). Germline V lookup: CDR1 SNHLY, CDR2 FYNNEI. The CDR3 runs 17 residues. The ends were cut back, 2 bases at V and 4 bases at J, with 21 bases in the middle. CDR3 DNA: TGTGCCAGCAGTGAACACCTGGCTAACAGGGTGGGGTACGAGCAGTACTTC. As protein: CASSEHLANRVGYEQYF.

The CDR3 sequence is CAWSGGGGRRDTQYF. The CDR3 DNA is TGTGCCTGGAGTGGAGGGGGGGGCAGAAGGGATACGCAGTATTTT. The chain joins TRBV30 to TRBJ2-3, with a tentative D call TRBD2 (7 bases). V lost 1 base and J lost 6, with 17 bases in between. There are 15 residues in the CDR3. The germline V gene encodes CDR1 GTSNPN and CDR2 SVGIG (reference sequence).

The V and J genes are TRBV7-2 and TRBJ1-6; 7 bases match TRBD1. This CDR3 region has 16 residues. The V gene's germline CDR1 is SGHTA and CDR2 FQGNSA. Losses at the gene ends were 4 bases for V and 11 bases for J; bases not matched to a gene: 14. Written as DNA, the CDR3 is TGTGCCAGCAGCTCCCAAGGGAGCAGGGGGGAAACACCCCTCCACTTT. As protein: CASSSQGSRGETPLHF.

This sequence joins TRBV29-1 and TRBJ2-3; D possibly corresponds to TRBD2 (7 bases). This CDR3 has 13 amino acids. Trimming cost V 4 bases and J 4 bases, with 12 bases left between them. Germline V gene data show CDR1 as SQVTM and CDR2 as ANQGSEA. The CDR3 is CSVGGGGPDTQYF. CDR3 DNA sequence: TGCAGCGTTGGGGGGGGCGGTCCAGATACGCAGTATTTT.

V gene TRBV6-5 combines with J gene TRBJ1-1; no firm D call. CDR3 length: 16 residues. Germline lookup yields CDR1 MNHEY and CDR2 SVGAGI. V was clipped by 2 bases and J by 4 bases, with 17 bases between them. CDR3 nucleotides: TGTGCCAGCAGTTACAATCCTCCTCTGATGGGCACTGAAGCTTTCTTT. Protein product: CASSYNPPLMGTEAFF.

This sequence joins TRBV9 and TRBJ1-1; 12 bases are a match to TRBD1. The CDR3 contains 15 residues. Germline lookup yields CDR1 SGDLS and CDR2 YYNGEE. J lost 6 bases, V lost 3 bases, and 6 bases had no gene match. CDR3 DNA sequence: TGTGCCAGCAGCGCCCGGGACAGGGGGCTATCTGAAGCTTTCTTT. Its translation is CASSARDRGLSEAFF.

As DNA, the CDR3 is TGTGCCAGCACAGCCAGGGCCTTCTATGGCTACACCTTC. Protein sequence: CASTARAFYGYTF. This chain joins TRBV2 and TRBJ1-2, with a possible D match to TRBD1 (5 bases). V was shortened by 7 bases and J by 4 bases, with 13 bases between the two germline ends. Germline V CDR1 and CDR2: SNHLY, FYNNEI. This CDR3 contains 13 residues.

This clone was counted a few times. The rearrangement uses TRBV7-2 and TRBJ1-6; no clear D. Trimming took 5 bases from V and 0 from J, leaving 11 bases between them. This CDR3 has 16 amino acids. CDR1 is SGHTA, CDR2 FQGNSA, per germline. CDR3 residues: CASSPLAGSYNSPLHF. The CDR3 nucleotides read TGTGCCAGCAGCCCCCTGGCGGGCTCCTATAATTCACCCCTCCACTTT.

The chain combines TRBV19 with TRBJ1-3, with a weak D call TRBD1 (5 bases). CDR1 is LNHDA, CDR2 SQIVND, per germline (reference sequence). V shed 5 bases and J shed 2 bases, with 16 bases lying between them. CDR3 length: 16 amino acids. The CDR3 DNA sequence: TGTGCCAGTAGTCCCCCTCGACAGATCCCTGGAAACACCATATATTTT. Its translation: CASSPPRQIPGNTIYF.

This chain uses TRBV10-3 with TRBJ1-1; D is undetermined. This CDR3 is 11 amino acids long. CDR1 and CDR2 (germline): ENHRY, SYGVKD. Deletions cut 11 bases from V and 1 base from J, with 8 bases between. The chain's CDR3 is CASQKNTEAFF. In nucleotides, the CDR3 is TGTGCCTCGCAGAAGAACACTGAAGCTTTCTTT.

V usage is TRBV11-2 and J usage is TRBJ1-4; 10 bases map to TRBD1. The CDR3 is 15 residues long. The germline CDR1 and CDR2 sequences are SGHAT and FQNNGV. The V and J ends lost 1 base and 11 bases, in that order; junction bases with no gene match: 7. The chain's CDR3 is CASSLGGQGSRKLFF. The CDR3 DNA follows: TGTGCCAGCAGCTTAGGGGGACAGGGGTCGCGGAAACTGTTTTTT. Looking up the rest from reference TRBV11-2 and TRBJ1-4 gives the full variable domain: EAGVAQSPRYKIIEKRQSVAFWCNPISGHATLYWYQQILGQGPKLLIQFQNNGVVDDSQLPKDRFSAERLKGVDSTLKIQPAKLEDSAVYLCASSLGGQGSRKLFFGSGTQLSVL.

The chain combines TRBV2 with TRBJ2-7; 9 bases are shared with TRBD2. Trimming cost V 4 bases and J 5 bases; bases outside gene matches: 6. This CDR3 spans 14 amino acids. Germline lookup yields CDR1 SNHLY and CDR2 FYNNEI. The CDR3 DNA is TGTGCCAGCAGTGGCAGGGCGGGAGGGGACGAGCAGTACTTC. Its translation is CASSGRAGGDEQYF.

This clone was recorded only once. The rearrangement links TRBV5-1 to TRBJ2-3; D unclear. Germline V gene data show CDR1 as SGHRS and CDR2 as YFSETQ. V lost 0 bases and J lost 6, with 11 bases in between. CDR3 length: 14 amino acids. In DNA, the CDR3 is TGCGCCAGCAGCTTGGCCGGATCCGGGGATACGCAGTATTTT. The encoded protein is CASSLAGSGDTQYF.

The rearrangement joins TRBV9 to TRBJ1-2, with TRBD1 matching 7 bases. Germline V gene sequence: CDR1 SGDLS, CDR2 YYNGEE. J gave up 10 bases and V 5 bases, and 17 bases lay outside the gene matches. The CDR3 covers 15 residues. CDR3 protein: CASRPGTGTAFAYTF. CDR3 in DNA: TGTGCCAGCAGACCTGGGACCGGGACAGCATTTGCCTACACCTTC.

The V call is TRBV5-1, the J call TRBJ2-2; D call uncertain. CDR1 is SGHRS, CDR2 YFSETQ, per germline. Trimming stripped 7 bases from V and 4 bases from J, with 8 bases between. This CDR3 is 12 amino acids long. The CDR3 nucleotides read TGCGCCAGCCGCACGGGCACCGGGGAGCTGTTTTTT. As protein: CASRTGTGELFF.

The chain recombines TRBV18 with TRBJ2-7, with D possibly being TRBD1 (6 bases). The ends were cut back, 4 bases at V and 0 bases at J, with 13 bases in the middle. CDR1 and CDR2 from the germline V gene are KGHSH and LQKENI. This CDR3 region has 15 residues. The CDR3 DNA reads as TGTGCCAGCTCACTGAAAGGACAGAGCTCCTACGAGCAGTACTTC. Translation: CASSLKGQSSYEQYF.

The chain uses TRBV7-9 and TRBJ1-1, with a weak D call TRBD1 (5 bases). The V end lost 1 base, the J end lost 4 bases, and 7 bases lay between the germline ends. CDR3 length equals 13 residues. Germline V gene lookup returns CDR1 SEHNR and CDR2 FQNEAQ (reference sequence). CDR3 protein: CASSLGRVTEAFF. The CDR3 DNA is TGTGCCAGCAGCTTAGGCAGGGTCACTGAAGCTTTCTTT. Based on the CDR3 plus reference TRBV7-9 and TRBJ1-1, the full variable domain is DTGVSQNPRHKITKRGQNVTFRCDPISEHNRLYWYRQTLGQGPEFLTYFQNEAQLEKSRLLSDRFSAERPKGSFSTLEIQRTEQGDSAMYLCASSLGRVTEAFFGQGTRLTVV.

The J gene is TRBJ2-1, the V gene TRBV18; 9 bases align to TRBD1. Germline V CDR1 and CDR2: KGHSH, LQKENI. J gave up 7 bases and V 4 bases, and 11 bases lay outside the gene matches. CDR3 length: 16 residues. The CDR3 coding sequence is TGTGCCAGCTCACTAAATCCGGGACAGGGTGGAAATGAGCAGTTCTTC. Its protein product is CASSLNPGQGGNEQFF.

The rearrangement links TRBV18 to TRBJ2-1; no definite D call. The CDR3 is 15 amino acids. V gave up 0 bases and J gave up 9 bases, with 15 bases separating them. Germline loops: CDR1 KGHSH, CDR2 LQKENI. CDR3 residues: CASSPPSRPSGEQFF. The CDR3 DNA follows: TGTGCCAGCTCACCACCGTCCAGACCGTCGGGTGAGCAGTTCTTC.

This chain joins TRBV5-1 and TRBJ2-1; D is undetermined. This CDR3 has 14 residues. Germline CDR1 reads SGHRS; CDR2 reads YFSETQ. Trimming took off 3 bases at V and 2 bases at J, with 9 bases between the two ends. Here the CDR3 reads CASSSGETYNEQFF. Written as DNA, the CDR3 is TGCGCCAGCAGCTCTGGTGAGACCTACAATGAGCAGTTCTTC.

The chain recombines TRBV9 with TRBJ2-5; 9 nucleotides agree with TRBD2. The junction had 20 bases not matched to a gene; V was cut back by 4 bases and J by 7 bases. The CDR3 covers 18 residues. From germline, CDR1 is SGDLS and CDR2 YYNGEE. CDR3 nucleotides: TGTGCCAGCAGCACCTCCGGGGCAGCGGGGGGACCCTTTGGGACCCAGTACTTC. Protein: CASSTSGAAGGPFGTQYF. Full variable domain (outside the CDR3, taken from reference TRBV9 and TRBJ2-5): DSGVTQTPKHLITATGQRVTLRCSPRSGDLSVYWYQQSLDQGLQFLIQYYNGEERAKGNILERFSAQQFPDLHSELNLSSLELGDSALYFCASSTSGAAGGPFGTQYFGPGTRLLVL.